A selection of T cell receptor beta chains follows, all from one sample in a study of CD8+ T cells in alopecia areata. Measured with immunoSEQ multiplex PCR; TCRdb has only the in-frame clones, and not every one. The data show 200,000 to 250,000 clones, 64% seen once. The sequenced sample was CD4+ T cells sorted from blood, obtained at week 4, from a patient treated with tofacitinib. The receptors shown here come from a human donor with alopecia areata. Each CDR3 is given with its conserved first and last residue. The D gene is left open where the match is weak. Clone size is given for some rows only: seen once, a few or many times, or a class if the clone is expanded.

v_call	clone_size	j_call	d_call	cdr3_aa	cdr3_nt
TRBV7-2	.	TRBJ2-3	.	CASSIGTSMGTDTQYF	TGTGCCAGCAGCATCGGGACATCTATGGGGACAGATACGCAGTATTTT
TRBV7-9	.	TRBJ1-2	.	CASSLETGRSYGYTF	TGTGCCAGCAGCTTGGAGACAGGCAGATCCTATGGCTACACCTTC
TRBV15	few	TRBJ1-6	.	CATSRGWVGNSPLHF	TGTGCCACCAGCAGAGGGTGGGTCGGTAATTCACCCCTCCACTTT
TRBV14	.	TRBJ2-5	.	CASSPRLAGETQYF	TGTGCCAGCAGCCCCAGACTGGCCGGAGAGACCCAGTACTTC
TRBV6-1	few	TRBJ2-1	TRBD2	CASTLLAGVYNEQFF	TGTGCCAGCACCTTATTAGCGGGGGTCTACAATGAGCAGTTCTTC
TRBV27	few	TRBJ2-5	TRBD1	CASSYTGGRETQYF	TGTGCCAGCAGTTACACAGGGGGCCGAGAGACCCAGTACTTC
TRBV2	.	TRBJ1-1	TRBD1	CASSEEVTGISEAFF	TGTGCCAGCAGTGAAGAGGTGACAGGGATTTCTGAAGCTTTCTTT
TRBV4-3	.	TRBJ1-6	.	CASSQDRLGNNSPLHF	TGCGCCAGCAGCCAAGATCGGTTGGGGAATAATTCACCCCTCCACTTT
TRBV27	.	TRBJ1-1	TRBD1	CASRDRGGMPEAFF	TGTGCCAGCAGGGACAGGGGGGGAATGCCTGAAGCTTTCTTT
TRBV7-8	.	TRBJ2-5	.	CASSLGASAETQYF	TGTGCCAGCAGCTTAGGAGCTAGCGCAGAGACCCAGTACTTC
TRBV30	.	TRBJ1-1	.	CAWRNNAEAFF	TGTGCCTGGAGGAACAACGCTGAAGCTTTCTTT
TRBV5-1	once	TRBJ2-2	TRBD1	CASSYGQGAEGELFF	TGCGCCAGCAGCTACGGACAGGGGGCGGAAGGGGAGCTGTTTTTT
TRBV19	.	TRBJ2-2	.	CATNQHPNTGELFF	TGTGCCACTAACCAGCATCCTAACACCGGGGAGCTGTTTTTT
TRBV30	.	TRBJ1-2	.	CAWSVGGYYGYTF	TGTGCCTGGAGTGTCGGCGGCTACTATGGCTACACCTTC
TRBV10-2	.	TRBJ2-7	.	CASTTGPSYEQYF	TGCGCCAGCACCACCGGCCCTTCCTACGAGCAGTACTTC
TRBV30	.	TRBJ2-7	.	CAWNTGTQTYEQYF	TGTGCCTGGAATACCGGGACGCAAACCTACGAGCAGTACTTC
TRBV7-9	few	TRBJ2-1	TRBD2	CASSLTGLALFF	TGTGCCAGCAGCTTAACGGGACTAGCGTTGTTCTTC
TRBV5-1	few	TRBJ2-7	TRBD1	CASSLTGEAYEQYF	TGCGCCAGCAGCCTGACAGGGGAGGCCTACGAGCAGTACTTC
TRBV7-7	.	TRBJ2-5	.	CASSLGGQETQYF	TGTGCTAGCAGCTTAGGGGGACAAGAGACCCAGTACTTC
TRBV7-9	.	TRBJ2-7	TRBD2	CASSSGTSGAYEQYF	TGTGCCAGCAGCTCCGGGACTAGCGGTGCCTACGAGCAGTACTTC
TRBV5-1	.	TRBJ1-1	.	CASSLTQNTEAFF	TGCGCCAGCAGCCTGACACAGAACACTGAAGCTTTCTTT
TRBV30	.	TRBJ1-3	.	CAWTPPVGGNTIYF	TGTGCCTGGACCCCGCCGGTCGGTGGAAACACCATATATTTT
TRBV20-1	.	TRBJ1-1	.	CSATRNTEAFF	TGCAGTGCTACCCGGAACACTGAAGCTTTCTTT
TRBV19	.	TRBJ2-5	.	CASSSPAGTQYF	TGTGCCAGTAGTAGCCCGGCCGGGACCCAGTACTTC
TRBV7-9	many	TRBJ1-1	.	CASSLKTEAFF	TGTGCCAGCAGCTTAAAAACTGAAGCTTTCTTT
TRBV19	.	TRBJ2-7	.	CASSISGGPTEQYF	TGTGCCAGTAGTATATCTGGCGGACCTACGGAGCAGTACTTC
TRBV5-6	.	TRBJ2-5	TRBD2	CASSFSGETQYF	TGTGCCAGCAGCTTTAGCGGGGAGACCCAGTACTTC
TRBV7-2	.	TRBJ1-1	.	CASSLALGANTEAFF	TGTGCCAGCAGCTTAGCCCTGGGCGCCAACACTGAAGCTTTCTTT
TRBV7-9	.	TRBJ2-2	.	CASSLAPGDTGELFF	TGTGCCAGCAGCCTAGCCCCAGGGGACACCGGGGAGCTGTTTTTT
TRBV5-1	.	TRBJ2-1	.	CASSLEAVSSYNEQFF	TGCGCCAGCAGCTTGGAAGCGGTGAGCTCCTACAATGAGCAGTTCTTC
TRBV2	.	TRBJ1-1	.	CASSSQVNTEAFF	TGTGCCAGCAGTTCACAGGTGAACACTGAAGCTTTCTTT
TRBV5-1	.	TRBJ2-3	TRBD2	CASSLAPSGYTDTQYF	TGCGCCAGCAGCTTGGCCCCTAGCGGTTACACAGATACGCAGTATTTT
TRBV6-6	.	TRBJ1-2	TRBD1	CASSYGTGSGYTF	TGTGCCAGCAGTTACGGGACAGGGAGTGGCTACACCTTC
TRBV6-5	.	TRBJ1-6	TRBD1	CASSYSSKGQNSPLHF	TGTGCCAGCAGTTACTCGAGCAAGGGACAGAATTCACCCCTCCACTTT
TRBV30	.	TRBJ2-3	.	CAWSLRTPDTQYF	TGTGCCTGGAGTCTCCGGACTCCAGATACGCAGTATTTT
TRBV30	.	TRBJ2-2	TRBD1	CAWSHRDRVGELFF	TGTGCCTGGAGCCACCGGGACAGGGTCGGGGAGCTGTTTTTT
TRBV15	.	TRBJ1-2	.	CATWQMGTGGTNYGYTF	TGTGCCACCTGGCAGATGGGGACCGGGGGTACTAACTATGGCTACACCTTC
TRBV18	few	TRBJ1-1	TRBD1	CASSSLLGQGLRTEAFF	TGTGCCAGCTCATCACTTCTCGGACAGGGGCTACGCACTGAAGCTTTCTTT
TRBV4-1	once	TRBJ2-7	.	CASSLQPTYEQYF	TGCGCCAGCAGCCTCCAGCCGACCTACGAGCAGTACTTC
TRBV4-3	.	TRBJ1-2	TRBD1	CASSQISGTGGASGYTF	TGCGCCAGCAGCCAAATCTCCGGGACAGGGGGCGCTTCGGGCTACACCTTC
TRBV11-1	few	TRBJ1-5	.	CGSSNQPQHF	TGCGGGTCCAGCAATCAGCCCCAGCATTTT
TRBV9	.	TRBJ2-1	TRBD1	CASSVSTGGIFNEQFF	TGTGCCAGCAGCGTGTCGACAGGGGGGATTTTTAATGAGCAGTTCTTC
TRBV11-2	.	TRBJ2-1	.	CASSLGGEQFF	TGTGCCAGCAGCCTAGGGGGTGAGCAGTTCTTC
TRBV6-5	few	TRBJ2-6	.	CASSSSSGANVLTF	TGTGCCAGCAGTTCCTCCTCCGGGGCCAACGTCCTGACTTTC
TRBV7-6	.	TRBJ2-3	.	CASSPGPSTDTQYF	TGTGCCAGCAGCCCGGGGCCTAGCACAGATACGCAGTATTTT
TRBV4-2	.	TRBJ2-5	TRBD1	CASSRGQGGETQYF	TGTGCCAGCAGCCGCGGACAGGGAGGAGAGACCCAGTACTTC
TRBV4-2	once	TRBJ1-1	.	CASSQDAVLTEAFF	TGTGCCAGCAGCCAAGACGCAGTTTTGACTGAAGCTTTCTTT
TRBV5-6	.	TRBJ2-4	.	CASSFTGENIQYF	TGTGCCAGCAGCTTTACGGGTGAAAACATTCAGTACTTC
TRBV7-9	.	TRBJ1-1	.	CASSLAGAEAFF	TGTGCCAGCAGCTTAGCAGGGGCCGAAGCTTTCTTT
TRBV4-1	.	TRBJ2-5	TRBD2	CASSPRLAGAQETQYF	TGCGCCAGCAGCCCCAGACTAGCGGGGGCCCAAGAGACCCAGTACTTC